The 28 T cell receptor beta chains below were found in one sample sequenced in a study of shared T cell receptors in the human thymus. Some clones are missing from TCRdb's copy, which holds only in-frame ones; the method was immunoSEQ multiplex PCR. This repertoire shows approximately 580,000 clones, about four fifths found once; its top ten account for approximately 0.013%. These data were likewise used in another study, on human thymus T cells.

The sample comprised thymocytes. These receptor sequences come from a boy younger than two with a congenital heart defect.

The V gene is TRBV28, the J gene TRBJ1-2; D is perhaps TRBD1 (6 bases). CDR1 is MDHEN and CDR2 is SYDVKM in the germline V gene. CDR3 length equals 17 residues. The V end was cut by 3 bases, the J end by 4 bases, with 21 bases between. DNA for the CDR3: TGTGCCAGCAGTTTCCTACTAATCCCCCAGGGGCCCTATGGCTACACCTTC. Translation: CASSFLLIPQGPYGYTF.

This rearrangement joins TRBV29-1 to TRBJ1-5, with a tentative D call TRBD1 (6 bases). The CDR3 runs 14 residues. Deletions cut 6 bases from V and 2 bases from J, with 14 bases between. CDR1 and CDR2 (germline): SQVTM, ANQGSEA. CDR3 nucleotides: TGCAGCGTCAAGAAGGACAGTGGCAATCAGCCCCAGCATTTT. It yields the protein CSVKKDSGNQPQHF. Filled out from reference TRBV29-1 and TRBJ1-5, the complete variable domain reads SAVISQKPSRDICQRGTSLTIQCQVDSQVTMMFWYRQQPGQSLTLIATANQGSEATYESGFVIDKFPISRPNLTFSTLTVSNMSPEDSSIYLCSVKKDSGNQPQHFGDGTRLSIL.

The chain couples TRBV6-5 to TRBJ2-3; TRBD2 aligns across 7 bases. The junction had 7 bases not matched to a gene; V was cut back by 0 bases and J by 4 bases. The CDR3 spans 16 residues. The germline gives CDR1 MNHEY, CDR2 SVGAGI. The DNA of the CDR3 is TGTGCCAGCAGTTACTCCGGGGGAGGGCGGGCAGATACGCAGTATTTT. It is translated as CASSYSGGGRADTQYF.

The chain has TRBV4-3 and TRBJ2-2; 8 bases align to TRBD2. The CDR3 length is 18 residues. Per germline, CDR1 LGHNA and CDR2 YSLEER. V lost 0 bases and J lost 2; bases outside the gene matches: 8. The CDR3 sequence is CASSQDLIAGFNTGELFF. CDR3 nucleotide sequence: TGCGCCAGCAGCCAAGATTTGATAGCGGGATTCAACACCGGGGAGCTGTTTTTT.

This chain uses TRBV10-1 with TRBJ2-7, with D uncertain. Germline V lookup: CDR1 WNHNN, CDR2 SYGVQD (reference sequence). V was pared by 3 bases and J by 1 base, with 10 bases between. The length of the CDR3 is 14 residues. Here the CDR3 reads CASSDPTESYEQYF. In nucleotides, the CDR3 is TGCGCCAGCAGTGACCCTACCGAATCCTACGAGCAGTACTTC.

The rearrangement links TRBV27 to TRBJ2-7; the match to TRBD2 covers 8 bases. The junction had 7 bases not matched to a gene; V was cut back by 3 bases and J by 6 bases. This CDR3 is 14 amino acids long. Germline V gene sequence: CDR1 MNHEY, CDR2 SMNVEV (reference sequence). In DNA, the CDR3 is TGTGCCAGCAGTTTCACGGGAGGGCTGAGCGAGCAGTACTTC. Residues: CASSFTGGLSEQYF.

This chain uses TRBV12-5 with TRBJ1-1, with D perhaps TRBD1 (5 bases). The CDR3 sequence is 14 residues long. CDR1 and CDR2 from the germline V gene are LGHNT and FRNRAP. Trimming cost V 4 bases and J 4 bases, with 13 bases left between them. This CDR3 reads CASGSDRSGTEAFF. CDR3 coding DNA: TGTGCTAGTGGTTCCGACAGAAGTGGCACTGAAGCTTTCTTT.

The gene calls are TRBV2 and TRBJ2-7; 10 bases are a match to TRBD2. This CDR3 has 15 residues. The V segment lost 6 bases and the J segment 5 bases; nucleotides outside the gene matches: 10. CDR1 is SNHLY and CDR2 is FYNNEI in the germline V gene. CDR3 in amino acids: CASRQEREGRDEQYF. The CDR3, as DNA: TGTGCCAGCAGGCAGGAGCGGGAGGGACGGGACGAGCAGTACTTC.

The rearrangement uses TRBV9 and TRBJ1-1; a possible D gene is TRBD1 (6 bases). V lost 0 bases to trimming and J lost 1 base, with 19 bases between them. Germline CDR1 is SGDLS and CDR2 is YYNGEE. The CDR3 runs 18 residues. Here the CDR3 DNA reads TGTGCCAGCAGCGTAGGGCCGGCACCGAAGACAGGGAACACTGAAGCTTTCTTT. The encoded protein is CASSVGPAPKTGNTEAFF.

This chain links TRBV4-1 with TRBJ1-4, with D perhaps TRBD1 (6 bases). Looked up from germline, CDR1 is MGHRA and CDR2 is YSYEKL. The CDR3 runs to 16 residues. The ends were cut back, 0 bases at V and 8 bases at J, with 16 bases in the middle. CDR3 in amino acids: CASSQDEGERVEKLFF. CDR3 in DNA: TGCGCCAGCAGCCAAGATGAGGGGGAGCGAGTCGAAAAACTGTTTTTT.

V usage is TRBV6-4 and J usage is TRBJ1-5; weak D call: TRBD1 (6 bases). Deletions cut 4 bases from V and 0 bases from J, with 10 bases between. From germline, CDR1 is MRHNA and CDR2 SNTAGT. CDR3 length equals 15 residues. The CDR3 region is CASSVGTYSNQPQHF. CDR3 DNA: TGTGCCAGCAGTGTAGGGACATATAGCAATCAGCCCCAGCATTTT.

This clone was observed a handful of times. This CDR3 reads CASSYSLKIPVDGYTF. The CDR3 nucleotides read TGTGCCAGCAGTTACTCTTTAAAAATCCCCGTTGATGGCTACACCTTC. The chain joins TRBV6-7 to TRBJ1-2; D uncertain. TRBV6-7 is designated an ORF whose function remains uncertain. Deletions cut 0 bases from V and 6 bases from J, with 17 bases between. CDR3 length equals 16 residues.

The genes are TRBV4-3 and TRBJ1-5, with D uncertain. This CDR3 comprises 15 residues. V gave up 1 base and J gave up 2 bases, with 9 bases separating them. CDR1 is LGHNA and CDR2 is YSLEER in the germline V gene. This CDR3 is CASSQGSLGNQPQHF. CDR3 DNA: TGCGCCAGCAGCCAAGGATCACTTGGCAATCAGCCCCAGCATTTT.

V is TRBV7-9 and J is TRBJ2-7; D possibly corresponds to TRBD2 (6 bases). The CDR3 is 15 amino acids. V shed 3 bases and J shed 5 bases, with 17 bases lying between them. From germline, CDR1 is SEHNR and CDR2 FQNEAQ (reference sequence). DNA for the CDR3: TGTGCCAGCAGCTTGGCTAGCGAACGATTTCACGAGCAGTACTTC. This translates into CASSLASERFHEQYF.

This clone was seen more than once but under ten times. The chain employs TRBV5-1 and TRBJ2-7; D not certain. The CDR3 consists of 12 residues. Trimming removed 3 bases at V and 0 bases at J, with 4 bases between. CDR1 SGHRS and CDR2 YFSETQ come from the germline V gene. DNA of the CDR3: TGCGCCAGCAGCTCGAGCTCCTACGAGCAGTACTTC. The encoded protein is CASSSSSYEQYF. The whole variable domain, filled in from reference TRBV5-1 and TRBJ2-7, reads KAGVTQTPRYLIKTRGQQVTLSCSPISGHRSVSWYQQTPGQGLQFLFEYFSETQRNKGNFPGRFSGRQFSNSRSEMNVSTLELGDSALYLCASSSSSYEQYFGPGTRLTVT.

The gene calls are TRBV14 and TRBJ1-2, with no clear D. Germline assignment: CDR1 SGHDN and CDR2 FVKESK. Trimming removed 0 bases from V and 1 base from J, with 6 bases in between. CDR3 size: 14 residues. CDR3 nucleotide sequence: TGTGCCAGCAGCCAAGACAGGCGTAACTATGGCTACACCTTC. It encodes CASSQDRRNYGYTF.

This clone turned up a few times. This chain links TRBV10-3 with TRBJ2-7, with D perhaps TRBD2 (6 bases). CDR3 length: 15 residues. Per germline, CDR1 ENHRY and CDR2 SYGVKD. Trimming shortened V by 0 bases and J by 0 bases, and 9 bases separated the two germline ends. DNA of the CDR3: TGTGCCATCAGTGAGTCGTTGACTAGCTCCTACGAGCAGTACTTC. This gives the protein CAISESLTSSYEQYF.

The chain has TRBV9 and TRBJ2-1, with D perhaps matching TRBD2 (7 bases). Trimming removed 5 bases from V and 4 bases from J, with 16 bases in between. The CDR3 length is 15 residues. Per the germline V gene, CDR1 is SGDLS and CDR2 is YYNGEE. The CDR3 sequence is CASRGGLAAYNEQFF. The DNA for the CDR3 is TGTGCCAGCAGGGGGGGGCTAGCGGCTTACAATGAGCAGTTCTTC. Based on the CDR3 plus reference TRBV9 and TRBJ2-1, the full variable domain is DSGVTQTPKHLITATGQRVTLRCSPRSGDLSVYWYQQSLDQGLQFLIQYYNGEERAKGNILERFSAQQFPDLHSELNLSSLELGDSALYFCASRGGLAAYNEQFFGPGTRLTVL.

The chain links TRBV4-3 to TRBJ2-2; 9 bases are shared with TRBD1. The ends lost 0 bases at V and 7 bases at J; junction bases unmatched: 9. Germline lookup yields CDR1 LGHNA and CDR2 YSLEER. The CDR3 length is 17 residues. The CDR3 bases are TGCGCCAGCAGCCAAGAAGCCGGGACAGGGAGAGGCGGGGAGCTGTTTTTT. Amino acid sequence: CASSQEAGTGRGGELFF.

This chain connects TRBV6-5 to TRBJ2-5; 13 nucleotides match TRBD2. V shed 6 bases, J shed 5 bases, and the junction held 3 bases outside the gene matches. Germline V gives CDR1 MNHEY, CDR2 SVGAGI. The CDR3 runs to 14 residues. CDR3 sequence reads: CASRGTSGTETQYF. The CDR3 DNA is TGTGCCAGCAGGGGGACTAGCGGGACTGAGACCCAGTACTTC.

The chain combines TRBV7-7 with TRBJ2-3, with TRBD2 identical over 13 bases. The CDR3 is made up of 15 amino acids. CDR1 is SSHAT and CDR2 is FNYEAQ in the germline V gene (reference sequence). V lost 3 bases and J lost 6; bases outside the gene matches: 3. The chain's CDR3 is CASSLGLAGNDTQYF. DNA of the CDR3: TGTGCCAGCAGCTTGGGACTAGCGGGAAACGATACGCAGTATTTT.

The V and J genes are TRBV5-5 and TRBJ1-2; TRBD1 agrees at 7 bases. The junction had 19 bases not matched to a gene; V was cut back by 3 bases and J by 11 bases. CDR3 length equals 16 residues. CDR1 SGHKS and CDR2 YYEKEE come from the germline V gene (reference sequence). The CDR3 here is CASSSTLTGRGVRYTF. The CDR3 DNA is TGTGCCAGCAGCTCCACCCTGACAGGGAGAGGGGTGCGGTACACCTTC.

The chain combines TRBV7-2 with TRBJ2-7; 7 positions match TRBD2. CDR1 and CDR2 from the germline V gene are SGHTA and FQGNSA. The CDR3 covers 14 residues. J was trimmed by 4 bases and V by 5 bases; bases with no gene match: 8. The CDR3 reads CASSTLGGRYEQYF. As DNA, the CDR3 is TGTGCCAGCAGCACATTGGGAGGGAGGTACGAGCAGTACTTC.

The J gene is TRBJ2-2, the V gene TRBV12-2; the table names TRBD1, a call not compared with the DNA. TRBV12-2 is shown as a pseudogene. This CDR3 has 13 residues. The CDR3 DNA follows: TGTGCAAGTCGCTCCGACAGGGGCGGGGAGCTGTTTTTT. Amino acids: CASRSDRGGELFF.

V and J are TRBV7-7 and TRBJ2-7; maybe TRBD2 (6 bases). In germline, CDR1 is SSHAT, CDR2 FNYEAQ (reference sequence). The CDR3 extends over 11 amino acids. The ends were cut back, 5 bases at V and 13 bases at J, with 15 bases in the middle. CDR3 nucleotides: TGTGCCAGCAGCCACGGAGGGGCACTCTACTTC. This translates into CASSHGGALYF.

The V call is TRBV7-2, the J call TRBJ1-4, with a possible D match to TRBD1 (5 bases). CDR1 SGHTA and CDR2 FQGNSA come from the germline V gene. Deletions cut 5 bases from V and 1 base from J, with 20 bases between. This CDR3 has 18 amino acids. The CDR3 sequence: CASSRARGEEVTNEKLFF. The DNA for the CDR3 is TGTGCCAGCAGCCGAGCTCGGGGGGAGGAGGTAACTAATGAAAAACTGTTTTTT.

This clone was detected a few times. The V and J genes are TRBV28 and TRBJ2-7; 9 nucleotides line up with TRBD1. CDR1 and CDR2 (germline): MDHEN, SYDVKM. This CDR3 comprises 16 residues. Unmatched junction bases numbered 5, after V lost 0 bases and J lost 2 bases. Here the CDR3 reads CASSLCHRDRAYEQYF. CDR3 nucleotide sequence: TGTGCCAGCAGTTTATGCCACCGGGACAGGGCCTACGAGCAGTACTTC. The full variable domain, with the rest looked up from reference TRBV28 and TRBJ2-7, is DVKVTQSSRYLVKRTGEKVFLECVQDMDHENMFWYRQDPGLGLRLIYFSYDVKMKEKGDIPEGYSVSREKKERFSLILESASTNQTSMYLCASSLCHRDRAYEQYFGPGTRLTVT.

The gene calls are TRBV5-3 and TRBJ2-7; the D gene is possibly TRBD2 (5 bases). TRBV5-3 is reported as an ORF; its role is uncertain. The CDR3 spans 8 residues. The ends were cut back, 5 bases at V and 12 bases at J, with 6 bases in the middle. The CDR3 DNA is TGTGCCAGAAGGCGGGCGTACTTC. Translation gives CARRRAYF.